What follows is one T cell receptor beta chain and its context. Antigen unknown. This CDR3 has 13 amino acids. Per germline, CDR1 MNHEY and CDR2 SMNVEV (reference sequence). V was pared by 0 bases and J by 7 bases, with 9 bases between. Here immunoSEQ multiplex PCR was the method, and the copy in TCRdb shows in-frame clones only, minus some. The data contain around 980,000 clones, 78% of them singletons. The data stem from a study of shared clonotypes between healthy human individuals. Study-wide points: How much donors shared clonotypes was expected to be affected by sequencing depth.

The material sequenced was memory CD4+ T cells from PBMCs. As for subset: CD45RA-negative fraction. V gene TRBV27 combines with J gene TRBJ2-5; D unclear. This clonotype was sampled from a man younger than 30 in good health. Some clones in this sample may be carry-over from other donors' samples. CDR3: CASSLSNRGTQYF. CDR3 bases: TGTGCCAGCAGTTTATCGAACCGTGGGACCCAGTACTTC.